This T cell receptor (beta chain) derives from a study of regulatory T cells in long-lasting Graves disease. Time point here: newly diagnosed GD, antithyroid drugs for less than 3 months. PBMC RNA served as the TCR library source. V lost 2 bases, J lost 6 bases, and 4 bases stayed unmatched. The CDR3 has 14 amino acids. The germline CDR1 and CDR2 sequences are KGHDR and SFDVKD. Assembly of TCR beta libraries relied on iRepertoire HTBI primers together with Arm-PCR of CDR3 regions. One entry per CDR3 protein, called by TCRdb with MiXCR from the multiplex PCR reads. The sample includes 300,000 to 400,000 distinct CDR3 sequences, approximately 15% of them seen just once. The same sample was also used in a study of T cells in Graves' hyperthyroidism and ophthalmopathy.

This receptor was obtained from a man in his forties with Graves disease. The sequences come from peripheral blood mononuclear cells (PBMCs), collected at new diagnosis, from a patient treated with antithyroid drugs. The rearrangement joins TRBV24-1 to TRBJ2-3; 7 positions match TRBD2. CDR3 in amino acids: CATSDSGLVDTQYF. The CDR3 DNA reads TGTGCCACCAGTGATTCCGGACTAGTTGATACGCAGTATTTT.